A single sample is the source of the 10 T cell receptor beta chains below, sequenced in a study of blood T cell repertoires in COVID-19 (TCRdb year 2020). The method was the immunoSEQ multiplex PCR assay. TCRdb re-hosts the immuneACCESS table, in-frame sequences only. Its copies lack some clones; in the studies checked, an unresolved V gene accounts for under half of them, and the cause for the rest is not known. The sample table records under 250,000 clones; 83% of these occur just once. The ten largest account for roughly 8.7% of the sample. Sequencing was performed on peripheral blood. These TCRs come from a man between 35 and 55 years old with active or convalescent COVID-19.

J is TRBJ2-3 and V is TRBV30; no clear D gene. The ends were cut back, 0 bases at V and 3 bases at J, with 7 bases in the middle. CDR3 length: 13 amino acids. Germline lookup yields CDR1 GTSNPN and CDR2 SVGIG (reference sequence). The CDR3: CAWSVGSTDTQYF. The CDR3 DNA sequence: TGTGCCTGGAGTGTCGGGTCTACAGATACGCAGTATTTT.

The CDR3 DNA sequence: TGTGCCAGCAGCAAAGACCACACCCCCTCCGGCTACACCTTC. This gives the protein CASSKDHTPSGYTF. The rearrangement joins TRBV21-1 to TRBJ1-2; TRBD1, as called in the table, went unchecked against the DNA. TRBV21-1 is a pseudogene. This CDR3 contains 14 residues.

The chain uses TRBV6-6 and TRBJ1-1, with 8 bases that match TRBD1. Germline CDR1 reads MNHNY; CDR2 reads SVGAGI (reference sequence). The V gene end was trimmed by 7 bases and the J gene end by 4 bases; junction bases not matched to a gene: 8. This CDR3 has 14 residues. CDR3 in DNA: TGTGCCAGCAACCCACAGGGGGGCGGCACTGAAGCTTTCTTT. As protein: CASNPQGGGTEAFF.

This clone was detected only once. The chain uses TRBV30 and TRBJ1-3, with a tentative D call TRBD1 (5 bases). The CDR3 covers 13 residues. Trimming shortened V by 4 bases and J by 4 bases, and 11 bases separated the two germline ends. Germline-derived CDR1 and CDR2 are GTSNPN and SVGIG (reference sequence). CDR3 DNA: TGTGCCTGGATGGCAGGGAACGGAAACACCATATATTTT. Amino acid sequence: CAWMAGNGNTIYF.

This clone was seen only once. The chain couples TRBV12-3 or TRBV12-4 to TRBJ2-7, with D possibly TRBD2 on 7 matching bases. The CDR3 is 13 residues long. With 6 bases removed from V and 6 bases from J, the gap between germline ends came to 15 bases. The DNA for the CDR3 is TGTGCCAGCAGGGGCGGGGGCCGGGGCGAGCAGTACTTC. Protein sequence: CASRGGGRGEQYF.

The chain has TRBV27 and TRBJ2-1; TRBD2 matches 8 bases. The V gene's germline CDR1 is MNHEY and CDR2 SMNVEV (reference sequence). The CDR3 contains 16 residues. J was trimmed by 5 bases and V by 3 bases; bases with no gene match: 9. The CDR3 DNA is TGTGCCAGCAGTTTTTTTAGGACTAGCCCTCACAATGAGCAGTTCTTC. Translating it yields CASSFFRTSPHNEQFF.

V usage is TRBV30 and J usage is TRBJ2-7; possibly TRBD1 for D (6 bases). Trimming removed 2 bases from V and 7 bases from J, with 18 bases in between. Per the germline V gene, CDR1 is GTSNPN and CDR2 is SVGIG (reference sequence). There are 14 residues in the CDR3. This chain's CDR3 is CAWSTPTGLGEQYF. The DNA for the CDR3 is TGTGCCTGGAGTACACCCACAGGGCTGGGGGAGCAGTACTTC.

J is TRBJ2-7 and V is TRBV6-7; TRBD1 might be the D (7 bases). TRBV6-7 is an ORF for which the function is uncertain. CDR3 length: 12 residues. Trimming took 9 bases from V and 1 from J, leaving 10 bases between them. The CDR3 nucleotides are TGTGCCAGGGAGGGGGCTTCCTACGAGCAGTACTTC. Translating gives CAREGASYEQYF.

The genes are TRBV19 and TRBJ1-1; D remains ambiguous. Between the trimmed V and J ends, which lost 3 bases and 7 bases, there was a span of 12 bases. Germline CDR1 is LNHDA and CDR2 is SQIVND (reference sequence). This CDR3 is built from 13 residues. The CDR3 loop is CASSIVGRVEAFF. CDR3 DNA: TGTGCCAGTAGTATTGTAGGGCGGGTTGAAGCTTTCTTT.

The count of this clone is one. The chain uses TRBV19 and TRBJ1-5, with 10 positions matching TRBD1. Trimming removed 6 bases from V and 6 bases from J; junction bases left unmatched: 14. The germline gives CDR1 LNHDA, CDR2 SQIVND (reference sequence). The CDR3 runs 17 residues. The CDR3 loop reads CASSDATGGFYGQPQHF. In DNA form, the CDR3 reads TGTGCCAGTAGCGACGCGACAGGGGGCTTTTACGGTCAGCCCCAGCATTTT. The full variable domain, in which reference TRBV19 and TRBJ1-5 provide the parts outside the CDR3, is DGGITQSPKYLFRKEGQNVTLSCEQNLNHDAMYWYRQDPGQGLRLIYYSQIVNDFQKGDIAEGYSVSREKKESFPLTVTSAQKNPTAFYLCASSDATGGFYGQPQHFGDGTRLSIL.